The 31 T cell receptor beta chains given below trace back to one sample, sequenced in a study of cytomegalovirus exposure and HLA in healthy donors. The study ran its PCR with 60 Vbeta and 13 Jbeta primers. Clones were read by immunoSEQ multiplex PCR, and TCRdb kept only the in-frame ones, dropping some. This sample has fewer than 200,000 clones, with about 81% found just once. The material sequenced was PBMCs. The receptors derive from a woman aged 30 to 39 in good health and CMV-seronegative.

The chain combines TRBV19 with TRBJ2-3, with 8 nucleotides matching TRBD2. CDR3 length equals 17 residues. CDR1 LNHDA and CDR2 SQIVND come from the germline V gene (reference sequence). With 4 bases clipped from V and 3 bases from J, the junction kept 12 bases outside the gene matches. CDR3 DNA: TGTGCCAGTAGTACCGGGACTAGAACCCGCCTAACAGATACGCAGTATTTT. Protein: CASSTGTRTRLTDTQYF.

The chain employs TRBV5-4 and TRBJ2-3, with 8 bases lining up with TRBD1. V dropped 5 bases and J dropped 9; count of bases not matched to a gene: 11. Germline lookup yields CDR1 SGHNT and CDR2 YYREEE (reference sequence). The CDR3 runs to 14 residues. The CDR3 DNA sequence: TGTGCCAGCAGTCGACAGGGGATTGACCCAACGCAGTATTTT. Amino acid sequence: CASSRQGIDPTQYF.

In this sample, this clone turned up a few times. V and J are TRBV29-1 and TRBJ2-7; possible D gene TRBD2, 6 bases. The germline V and J ends were trimmed by 4 bases and 3 bases, with 10 bases remaining between them. This CDR3 region has 12 residues. Germline V CDR1 and CDR2: SQVTM, ANQGSEA. CDR3 sequence reads: CSVAEEGYEQYF. The CDR3 DNA sequence: TGCAGCGTTGCAGAGGAGGGCTACGAGCAGTACTTC.

V gene TRBV5-1 combines with J gene TRBJ1-6; D not certain. Per germline, CDR1 SGHRS and CDR2 YFSETQ. CDR3 length: 14 amino acids. Trimming pared 0 bases from V and 8 bases from J, leaving 9 bases between. Here the CDR3 DNA reads TGCGCCAGCAGCTTGGTCGGGGAGGATTCACCCCTCCACTTT. Translating gives CASSLVGEDSPLHF.

This chain uses TRBV11-2 with TRBJ2-3; 8 bases are shared with TRBD1. The CDR3 has 16 amino acids. Looked up from germline, CDR1 is SGHAT and CDR2 is FQNNGV. V dropped 4 bases and J dropped 4; count of bases not matched to a gene: 10. CDR3 protein: CASSSTTGEKADTQYF. The DNA of the CDR3 is TGTGCCAGCAGCTCCACGACAGGGGAGAAAGCAGATACGCAGTATTTT.

The V and J genes are TRBV10-1 and TRBJ2-5; TRBD2 aligns across 7 bases. V lost 3 bases, J lost 5 bases, and 9 bases stayed unmatched. Germline CDR1 WNHNN, CDR2 SYGVQD (reference sequence). CDR3 size: 15 residues. In DNA form, the CDR3 reads TGCGCCAGCAGTGAAACCGGGGCTAGCGGTGAGACCCAGTACTTC. It encodes CASSETGASGETQYF.

J is TRBJ2-6 and V is TRBV30; 9 positions match TRBD1. Germline CDR1 reads GTSNPN; CDR2 reads SVGIG (reference sequence). This CDR3 contains 14 residues. With V trimmed by 5 bases and J by 4 bases, 3 bases remained unmatched. The CDR3 protein is CAWDRGLGANVLTF. The CDR3 coding sequence is TGTGCCTGGGACAGGGGGTTAGGGGCCAACGTCCTGACTTTC. The variable domain in full, completed from reference TRBV30 and TRBJ2-6, reads SQTIHQWPATLVQPVGSPLSLECTVEGTSNPNLYWYRQAAGRGLQLLFYSVGIGQISSEVPQNLSASRPQDRQFILSSKKLLLSDSGFYLCAWDRGLGANVLTFGAGSRLTVL.

The chain couples TRBV18 to TRBJ2-7; TRBD2 is a possible D gene (6 bases). V lost 2 bases and J 5 bases, leaving 7 bases between the germline ends. Germline CDR1 and CDR2: KGHSH and LQKENI. The CDR3 spans 12 residues. In nucleotides, the CDR3 is TGTGCCAGCTCACCAGGGGAGGACGAGCAGTACTTC. Residues: CASSPGEDEQYF.

The rearrangement links TRBV27 to TRBJ2-1; 10 bases match TRBD2. The CDR3 sequence is 14 residues long. CDR1 MNHEY and CDR2 SMNVEV come from the germline V gene (reference sequence). With 11 bases clipped from V and 5 bases from J, the junction kept 9 bases outside the gene matches. The CDR3 nucleotides are TGTGCCTCAAACCTAGCGGGGGAAGACAATGAGCAGTTCTTC. It yields the protein CASNLAGEDNEQFF.

The V and J genes are TRBV6-5 and TRBJ2-1, with D uncertain. The CDR3 runs 10 residues. Germline values: CDR1 MNHEY, CDR2 SVGAGI. Trimming left V 8 bases short and J 8 bases short, with 7 bases between. The CDR3 region is CASVIYEQFF. For the CDR3, the DNA is TGTGCCAGCGTTATTTATGAGCAGTTCTTC.

Only a few counts were recorded for this clone. This chain links TRBV19 with TRBJ2-7, with TRBD2 matching over 9 bases. The CDR3 runs 13 residues. The V and J ends lost 5 bases and 3 bases, in that order; junction bases with no gene match: 2. Germline CDR1 LNHDA, CDR2 SQIVND (reference sequence). CDR3 region: CASSFSGSYEQYF. DNA of the CDR3: TGTGCCAGTAGTTTTAGCGGGAGCTACGAGCAGTACTTC.

The chain joins TRBV4-3 to TRBJ2-1; 10 nucleotides match TRBD1. J was trimmed by 8 bases and V by 4 bases; bases with no gene match: 14. This CDR3 is built from 17 residues. Germline CDR1 is LGHNA and CDR2 is YSLEER. The CDR3 bases are TGCGCCAGCAGCCGAATCGACAGGGGGCCCGTTCCTGATGAGCAGTTCTTC. Its translation: CASSRIDRGPVPDEQFF.

This chain uses TRBV27 with TRBJ1-4, with TRBD1 matching 8 bases. V was clipped by 10 bases and J by 5 bases; unmatched bases: 6. The CDR3 contains 13 residues. Germline V gives CDR1 MNHEY, CDR2 SMNVEV (reference sequence). DNA for the CDR3: TGTGCCACCAAGGACAGGGCAAATGAAAAACTGTTTTTT. It yields the protein CATKDRANEKLFF.

This clone showed up just a few times. The chain is built from TRBV27 and TRBJ2-1, with D possibly TRBD2 on 6 matching bases. In germline, CDR1 is MNHEY, CDR2 SMNVEV (reference sequence). The V end lost 3 bases, the J end lost 2 bases, and 11 bases lay between the germline ends. The CDR3 is 15 amino acids. CDR3 loop: CASSLMAGPYNEQFF. CDR3 nucleotide sequence: TGTGCCAGCAGTTTGATGGCGGGACCCTACAATGAGCAGTTCTTC.

The chain recombines TRBV7-9 with TRBJ1-6, with 10 bases lining up with TRBD1. The CDR3 sequence is 16 residues long. Looked up from germline, CDR1 is SEHNR and CDR2 is FQNEAQ (reference sequence). The V segment lost 1 base and the J segment 6 bases; nucleotides outside the gene matches: 3. The CDR3 region is CASSLEGTGVNSPLHF. Written as DNA, the CDR3 is TGTGCCAGCAGCTTAGAGGGGACAGGGGTTAATTCACCCCTCCACTTT.

The V call is TRBV5-1, the J call TRBJ2-3; D is ambiguous. The CDR3 is made up of 12 amino acids. Germline CDR1 and CDR2: SGHRS and YFSETQ. V was pared by 0 bases and J by 7 bases, with 6 bases between. Here the CDR3 DNA reads TGCGCCAGCAGCTTGGACAGTTATACGCAGTATTTT. The encoded protein is CASSLDSYTQYF. Supplemented by reference TRBV5-1 and TRBJ2-3, the full variable domain reads KAGVTQTPRYLIKTRGQQVTLSCSPISGHRSVSWYQQTPGQGLQFLFEYFSETQRNKGNFPGRFSGRQFSNSRSEMNVSTLELGDSALYLCASSLDSYTQYFGPGTRLTVL.

V and J are TRBV6-6 and TRBJ2-2, with D perhaps matching TRBD1 (6 bases). The V gene's germline CDR1 is MNHNY and CDR2 SVGAGI (reference sequence). V was pared by 4 bases and J by 3 bases, with 12 bases between. The length of the CDR3 is 15 residues. The CDR3 protein is CASSFDRRDTGELFF. The CDR3 DNA sequence: TGTGCCAGCAGTTTTGACAGGAGAGACACCGGGGAGCTGTTTTTT.

The V and J genes are TRBV4-3 and TRBJ2-7, with unresolved D. CDR1 is LGHNA and CDR2 is YSLEER in the germline V gene. This CDR3 has 15 amino acids. The V end was cut by 1 base, the J end by 1 base, with 11 bases between. The CDR3 DNA sequence: TGCGCCAGCAGCCAAGGTCCCAGGTTGTCCTACGAGCAGTACTTC. It codes for CASSQGPRLSYEQYF.

The chain recombines TRBV19 with TRBJ1-5; D might be TRBD1 (5 bases). CDR1 and CDR2 from the germline V gene are LNHDA and SQIVND (reference sequence). The V gene lost 5 bases and the J gene lost 10 bases, with 15 bases spanning the gap. The CDR3 is 13 residues long. In DNA, the CDR3 is TGTGCCAGTAGTCCCCCCCACGGGGGACCCCAGCATTTT. Translating it yields CASSPPHGGPQHF.

This clone was seen a handful of times. This chain joins TRBV5-1 and TRBJ2-6, with 7 bases matching TRBD1. Germline lookup yields CDR1 SGHRS and CDR2 YFSETQ. The CDR3 is made up of 19 amino acids. J gave up 1 base and V 0 bases, and 10 bases lay outside the gene matches. DNA for the CDR3: TGCGCCAGCAGCTTGGAGGGGGCAGGTGGTTCTTCTGGGGCCAACGTCCTGACTTTC. Its translation is CASSLEGAGGSSGANVLTF.

J is TRBJ2-7 and V is TRBV7-2; TRBD2 matches 9 bases. The CDR3 runs 14 residues. Losses at the gene ends were 6 bases for V and 0 bases for J; bases not matched to a gene: 3. CDR1 and CDR2 (germline): SGHTA, FQGNSA. In DNA, the CDR3 is TGTGCCAGCAGGACTAGCGGAACCTCCTACGAGCAGTACTTC. This codes for CASRTSGTSYEQYF.

The CDR3 region has the DNA TGTGCCAGCAGCTTGACAGGGAGGGGTAACAATGAGCAGTTCTTC. Translation gives CASSLTGRGNNEQFF. This sequence joins TRBV5-6 and TRBJ2-1; a weak D match, TRBD2 (7 bases). V lost 1 base and J lost 5, with 13 bases in between. The germline V gene encodes CDR1 SGHDT and CDR2 YYEEEE. The length of the CDR3 is 15 residues. The entire variable domain, with the rest obtained from reference TRBV5-6 and TRBJ2-1, is as follows: DAGVTQSPTHLIKTRGQQVTLRCSPKSGHDTVSWYQQALGQGPQFIFQYYEEEERQRGNFPDRFSGHQFPNYSSELNVNALLLGDSALYLCASSLTGRGNNEQFFGPGTRLTVL.

The rearrangement links TRBV30 to TRBJ2-7, with TRBD1 identical over 12 bases. Germline trimming cut 2 bases from V and 12 bases from J; bases unmatched to any gene: 11. The CDR3 sequence is 14 residues long. Germline V CDR1 and CDR2: GTSNPN, SVGIG (reference sequence). For the CDR3, the DNA is TGTGCCTGGAGTAAGGGACAGGGGGCTTTACCAGCGTACTTC. Its protein product is CAWSKGQGALPAYF.

This chain connects TRBV30 to TRBJ1-5, with a weak D call TRBD1 (6 bases). Trimming removed 1 base from V and 7 bases from J, with 11 bases in between. The CDR3 spans 13 residues. Germline values: CDR1 GTSNPN, CDR2 SVGIG (reference sequence). CDR3 nucleotides: TGTGCCTGGAGTGGAGAGGGACACCAGCCCCAGCATTTT. It specifies CAWSGEGHQPQHF.

This clone showed up just once. For the CDR3, the DNA is TGTGCCAGCAGACCCGACCAGAGAGGCGCTGAAGCTTTCTTT. Translating gives CASRPDQRGAEAFF. The chain recombines TRBV25-1 with TRBJ1-1; D is undetermined. Trimming took off 6 bases at V and 6 bases at J, with 17 bases between the two ends. The length of the CDR3 is 14 residues. The germline V gene encodes CDR1 MGHDK and CDR2 SYGVNS. The full variable domain, with the rest looked up from reference TRBV25-1 and TRBJ1-1, is EADIYQTPRYLVIGTGKKITLECSQTMGHDKMYWYQQDPGMELHLIHYSYGVNSTEKGDLSSESTVSRIRTEHFPLTLESARPSHTSQYLCASRPDQRGAEAFFGQGTRLTVV.

The genes are TRBV27 and TRBJ2-7; possible D gene TRBD1, 7 bases. The germline V gene has CDR1 MNHEY and CDR2 SMNVEV (reference sequence). The CDR3 spans 13 residues. Deletions cut 5 bases from V and 2 bases from J, with 10 bases between. The CDR3 protein is CASSAGQPYEQYF. DNA of the CDR3: TGTGCCAGCAGTGCGGGACAGCCCTACGAGCAGTACTTC.

This clone was seen just once. This sequence joins TRBV4-3 and TRBJ2-7; TRBD2 matches at 7 bases. CDR1 and CDR2 from the germline V gene are LGHNA and YSLEER. This CDR3 has 15 residues. Trimming removed 0 bases from V and 1 base from J; junction bases left unmatched: 3. In DNA, the CDR3 is TGCGCCAGCAGCCAAGATCGCGGGGGATCCTACGAGCAGTACTTC. Its protein is CASSQDRGGSYEQYF.

The rearrangement joins TRBV27 to TRBJ2-3, with a weak D call TRBD1 (6 bases). The V and J ends lost 4 bases and 2 bases respectively, with 10 bases between them. This CDR3 is built from 14 residues. Germline V gene sequence: CDR1 MNHEY, CDR2 SMNVEV (reference sequence). CDR3 loop: CASSWTEYTDTQYF. The CDR3 nucleotides are TGTGCCAGCAGTTGGACAGAATACACAGATACGCAGTATTTT.

The gene calls are TRBV28 and TRBJ2-7; 7 bases align to TRBD1. This CDR3 region has 13 residues. Germline V gene sequence: CDR1 MDHEN, CDR2 SYDVKM. J lost 7 bases, V lost 6 bases, and 9 bases had no gene match. The CDR3 sequence is CASREDRRREQYF. In DNA form, the CDR3 reads TGTGCCAGCAGGGAGGACAGGAGGAGGGAGCAGTACTTC.

This clone showed up just a few times. The chain uses TRBV28 and TRBJ1-5, with D possibly matching TRBD1 (6 bases). Germline V CDR1 and CDR2: MDHEN, SYDVKM. V lost 5 bases and J 0 bases, leaving 11 bases between the germline ends. The CDR3 runs 15 residues. For the CDR3, the DNA is TGTGCCAGCAGTCGGGGGGGGCCTAGCAATCAGCCCCAGCATTTT. Encoded protein: CASSRGGPSNQPQHF.

This sequence joins TRBV28 and TRBJ2-3; 8 bases line up with TRBD1. Germline V gene sequence: CDR1 MDHEN, CDR2 SYDVKM. The CDR3 has 19 amino acids. Losses at the gene ends were 2 bases for V and 0 bases for J; bases not matched to a gene: 13. This CDR3 reads CASSLNRGNSLGSTDTQYF. CDR3 nucleotide sequence: TGTGCCAGCAGTTTAAACAGGGGGAATTCCTTGGGTAGCACAGATACGCAGTATTTT.